The T cell receptor beta chain described here comes from a study of blood T cell repertoires in COVID-19. Study-wide context: Collection of acute and convalescent COVID-19 samples took place in the United States, Italy and Spain.

Measured with immunoSEQ multiplex PCR; TCRdb has only the in-frame clones, and not every one. The sample has about 200,000 clones, 88% seen once. CDR3 length equals 15 residues. Germline V gives CDR1 MRHNA, CDR2 SNTAGT. The V and J ends lost 2 bases and 1 base respectively, with 9 bases between them. The sequenced sample was peripheral blood. This rearrangement joins TRBV6-4 to TRBJ2-1, with D perhaps matching TRBD2 (6 bases). The sequence was collected from a middle-aged man with acute or convalescent COVID-19. The CDR3 loop reads CASSDVGTSYNEQFF. As DNA, the CDR3 is TGTGCCAGCAGTGACGTGGGGACTTCCTACAATGAGCAGTTCTTC.